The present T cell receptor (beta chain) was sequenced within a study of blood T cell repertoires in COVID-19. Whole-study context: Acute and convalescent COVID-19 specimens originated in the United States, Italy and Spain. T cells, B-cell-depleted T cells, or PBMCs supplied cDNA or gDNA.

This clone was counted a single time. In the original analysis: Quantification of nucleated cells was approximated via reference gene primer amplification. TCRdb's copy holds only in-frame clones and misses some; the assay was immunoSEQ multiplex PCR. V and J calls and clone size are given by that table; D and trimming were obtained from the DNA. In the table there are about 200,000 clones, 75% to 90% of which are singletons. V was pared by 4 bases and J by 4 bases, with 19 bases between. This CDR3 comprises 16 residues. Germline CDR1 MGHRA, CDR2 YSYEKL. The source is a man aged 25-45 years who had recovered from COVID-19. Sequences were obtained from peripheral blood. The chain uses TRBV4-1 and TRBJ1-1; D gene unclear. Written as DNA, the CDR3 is TGCGCCAGCAGCCTGAGTCTGGCCGGGGTCGTCACTGAAGCTTTCTTT. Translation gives CASSLSLAGVVTEAFF.